There are a few counts of the clone carrying this T cell receptor (beta chain). Its antigen is not identified. Profiling relied on immunoSEQ multiplex PCR, and the TCRdb table lists in-frame clones only, not all of them. The sample holds roughly 66,000 clones; approximately 78% are singletons and the top ten take about 0.42%. The CDR3 loop spans 14 amino acids. Per germline, CDR1 SGDLS and CDR2 YYNGEE. V lost 0 bases, J lost 1 base, and 7 bases lay in between. This specimen comes from a study of OX40 agonist ivuxolimab in advanced cancers. Study-level information: Among those treated, three patients had partial responses, one with hepatocellular carcinoma and two with cutaneous melanoma.

Study-level findings and limits: Clonal expansion among partial responders at 0.1-3.0 mg/kg ranked near the lowest. Expanded peripheral T cell antigen specificity was not determined.

Material: CD4+ or CD8+ T cells sorted from blood, obtained in a trial of the OX40 agonist ivuxolimab. The clonotype comes from an adult with an advanced solid tumor such as melanoma, head and neck, liver or kidney cancer. The chain is built from TRBV9 and TRBJ1-1; no clear D gene. The CDR3 DNA reads as TGTGCCAGCAGCGTAGTTGTGGCGAACACTGAAGCTTTCTTT. The encoded protein is CASSVVVANTEAFF.